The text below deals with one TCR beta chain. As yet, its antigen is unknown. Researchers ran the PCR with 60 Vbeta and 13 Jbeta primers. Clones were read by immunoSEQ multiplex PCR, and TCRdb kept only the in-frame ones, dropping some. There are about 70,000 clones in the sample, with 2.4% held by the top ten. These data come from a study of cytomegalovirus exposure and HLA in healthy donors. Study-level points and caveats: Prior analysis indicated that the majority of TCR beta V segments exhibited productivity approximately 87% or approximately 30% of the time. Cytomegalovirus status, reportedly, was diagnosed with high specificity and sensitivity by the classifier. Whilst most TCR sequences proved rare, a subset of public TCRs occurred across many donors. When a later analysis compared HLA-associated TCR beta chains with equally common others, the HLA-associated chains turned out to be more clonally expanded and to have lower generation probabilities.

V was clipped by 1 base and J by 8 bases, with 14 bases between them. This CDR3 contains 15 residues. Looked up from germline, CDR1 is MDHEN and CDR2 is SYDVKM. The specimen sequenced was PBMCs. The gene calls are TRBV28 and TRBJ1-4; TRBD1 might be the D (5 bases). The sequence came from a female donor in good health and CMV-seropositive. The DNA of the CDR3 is TGTGCCAGCAGTTTATTATCGGGGGAGTGGGAAAAACTGTTTTTT. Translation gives CASSLLSGEWEKLFF.